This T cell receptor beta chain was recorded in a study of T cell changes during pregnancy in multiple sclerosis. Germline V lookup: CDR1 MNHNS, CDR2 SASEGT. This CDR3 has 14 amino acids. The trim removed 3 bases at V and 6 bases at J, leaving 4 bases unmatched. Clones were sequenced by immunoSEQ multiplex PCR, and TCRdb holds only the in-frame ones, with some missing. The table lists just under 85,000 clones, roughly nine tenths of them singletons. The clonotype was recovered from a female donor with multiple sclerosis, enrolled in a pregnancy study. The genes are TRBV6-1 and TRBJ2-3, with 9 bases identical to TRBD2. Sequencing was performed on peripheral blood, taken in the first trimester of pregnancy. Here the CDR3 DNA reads TGTGCCAGCAGTGATGCGGGAGGGGGTGATACGCAGTATTTT. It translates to CASSDAGGGDTQYF.